Below are 5 T cell receptor beta chains sequenced from a single sample in a study of T-cell reconstitution after alpha-beta-depleted transplantation in children. It was with unique molecular identifiers that the TCRbeta library was prepared. Using its own MiXCR run on the PCR reads, TCRdb lists one record per CDR3 protein. The table shows 500,000 or so distinct CDR3 sequences, with 30% to 35% occurring only once. This sample comprised PBMCs from the stem cell graft donor, obtained from the stem cell graft. All receptors derive from a human donor who donated a stem cell graft to a child with aplastic anemia.

This rearrangement joins TRBV4-3 to TRBJ2-2; 8 nucleotides match TRBD1. Germline lookup yields CDR1 LGHNA and CDR2 YSLEER. The junction had 9 bases not matched to a gene; V was cut back by 5 bases and J by 4 bases. CDR3 size: 16 residues. CDR3: CASSFETGGITGELFF. The CDR3 DNA reads as TGCGCCAGCAGCTTCGAAACAGGGGGAATCACCGGGGAGCTGTTTTTT.

The chain employs TRBV7-2 and TRBJ2-5; D possibly uses TRBD1 or TRBD2 (5 bases each). V lost 3 bases, J lost 1 base, and 9 bases lay in between. The CDR3 runs to 14 residues. Looked up from germline, CDR1 is SGHTA and CDR2 is FQGNSA. DNA for the CDR3: TGTGCCAGCAGCTTGGGGGTGCCCCAAGAGACCCAGTACTTC. Translated: CASSLGVPQETQYF.

The chain combines TRBV6-1 with TRBJ2-4; 8 bases map to TRBD2. Per the germline V gene, CDR1 is MNHNS and CDR2 is SASEGT. The length of the CDR3 is 15 residues. The J segment lost 9 bases and the V segment lost 5 bases, leaving 12 bases of the junction unmatched. The CDR3 region has the DNA TGTGCCAGCAGTAGTACAAGCGGGGGTTCGTTCATTCAGTACTTC. As protein: CASSSTSGGSFIQYF.

This rearrangement joins TRBV19 to TRBJ1-2; D is possibly TRBD1 (5 bases). Between the trimmed V and J ends, which lost 5 bases and 6 bases, there was a span of 16 bases. Looked up from germline, CDR1 is LNHDA and CDR2 is SQIVND (reference sequence). This CDR3 has 14 residues. CDR3 sequence: CASSQGTLPHGYTF. The CDR3 nucleotides are TGTGCCAGTAGTCAAGGGACGCTCCCCCATGGCTACACCTTC.

The chain combines TRBV5-1 with TRBJ2-3, with TRBD1 as a possible D gene (6 bases). V gave up 4 bases and J gave up 4 bases, with 19 bases separating them. In germline, CDR1 is SGHRS, CDR2 YFSETQ. The CDR3 sequence is 16 residues long. DNA for the CDR3: TGCGCCAGCAGCCTTCCCTCCTTTAGACAGGCAGATACGCAGTATTTT. It yields the protein CASSLPSFRQADTQYF.